Listed below are T cell receptor beta chains from one sample, sequenced in a study of T cells after yellow fever vaccination. TCRdb independently ran MiXCR on the 5' RACE reads; one entry per CDR3 protein. Of 500,000 to 650,000 distinct CDR3 sequences detected, around a sixth appear once; the ten largest clones hold about 18%. The source was PBMCs, collected 5 days after the first yellow fever vaccination. These receptors were obtained from a young man who received the YFV17D yellow fever vaccine. Each CDR3 is given with its conserved first and last residue. The D gene is left open where the match is weak.

CASSYDRADTGYTF 14 TRBV6-5 TRBD1
CASTSGQAITEAFF 14 TRBV9 NA
CASSWWGGAEAFF 13 TRBV5-1 NA
CASSFDYNTGELFF 14 TRBV7-2 NA
CASSWGQGSNEQFF 14 TRBV5-1 TRBD1
CASSQQGAISEAFF 14 TRBV3-1 TRBD1
CACSVGPPTGPHGYTF 16 TRBV6-1 NA
CASSKGQGVHSPLHF 15 TRBV7-6 TRBD1
CAIRGDRGRTDTQYF 15 TRBV10-3 TRBD1
CASSLGGQAVTYGYTF 16 TRBV5-1 TRBD1
CASSLLVEGLAPNNEQFF 18 TRBV5-1 NA